A single sample is the source of the 20 T cell receptor beta chains below, sequenced in a study of HIV-infected children after antiretroviral therapy interruption. Treatment specified: PENTA 11 planned treatment interruption arm or continuous ART arm. A 3' RACE protocol on RNA, with unique molecular identifiers, produced the TCR library. TCRdb recomputed calls from the 3' RACE reads with MiXCR, one row per CDR3 protein. Of about 89,000 distinct CDR3 sequences listed, about 7.2% are singletons. Specimen: CD45RA+ CD4+ T cells from PBMCs, pooled from several time points, collected from a donor given antiretroviral therapy, either interrupted or continuous. Subset defined: naive CD4+ CD45RA+ CD45RO- T cells. These receptor sequences come from a pool of human donors with HIV.

This clonotype was observed at least ten times. The J gene is TRBJ2-7, the V gene TRBV7-7, with no clear D. Germline-derived CDR1 and CDR2 are SSHAT and FNYEAQ (reference sequence). The length of the CDR3 is 17 residues. The V end was cut by 5 bases, the J end by 2 bases, with 22 bases between. CDR3 in DNA: TGTGCCAGCAGCCAAACACTTCGGGCCTACTCAGCCTACGAGCAGTACTTC. Amino acids: CASSQTLRAYSAYEQYF. Complete variable domain (other parts from reference TRBV7-7 and TRBJ2-7): GAGVSQSPRYKVTKRGQDVTLRCDPISSHATLYWYQQALGQGPEFLTYFNYEAQPDKSGLPSDRFSAERPEGSISTLTIQRTEQRDSAMYRCASSQTLRAYSAYEQYFGPGTRLTVT.

This clonotype was detected ten times or more. The V gene is TRBV2, the J gene TRBJ2-2, with 7 bases that match TRBD1. Unmatched junction bases numbered 6, after V lost 5 bases and J lost 6 bases. Germline V lookup: CDR1 SNHLY, CDR2 FYNNEI. This CDR3 contains 14 residues. The CDR3: CASSLRQGSGELFF. CDR3 coding DNA: TGTGCCAGCAGTTTGCGACAGGGCTCCGGGGAGCTGTTTTTT.

The V and J genes are TRBV19 and TRBJ2-2; 8 bases fit TRBD2. The junction had 4 bases not matched to a gene; V was cut back by 4 bases and J by 6 bases. The CDR3 runs to 14 residues. From germline, CDR1 is LNHDA and CDR2 SQIVND (reference sequence). The chain's CDR3 is CASSTRGGPGELFF. The CDR3 nucleotides are TGTGCCAGTAGTACCCGGGGGGGCCCCGGGGAGCTGTTTTTT.

This clonotype was recorded many times. The chain employs TRBV5-1 and TRBJ1-5; D ambiguous. Trimming removed 0 bases at V and 0 bases at J, with 4 bases between. The germline V gene has CDR1 SGHRS and CDR2 YFSETQ. The CDR3 spans 14 residues. The CDR3 DNA is TGCGCCAGCAGCTTGGATAATAGCAATCAGCCCCAGCATTTT. Protein product: CASSLDNSNQPQHF.

This clonotype was observed many times. The rearrangement links TRBV5-6 to TRBJ2-7; D is unclear. The CDR3 runs 12 residues. CDR1 and CDR2 (germline): SGHDT, YYEEEE. V shed 4 bases and J shed 5 bases, with 10 bases lying between them. This CDR3 is CASSLGFDEQYF. CDR3 in DNA: TGTGCCAGCAGCCTCGGGTTTGACGAGCAGTACTTC.

This clonotype was detected a few times. The gene calls are TRBV20-1 and TRBJ2-3; D possibly uses TRBD1 or TRBD2 (5 bases each). The germline gives CDR1 DFQATT, CDR2 SNEGSKA (reference sequence). This CDR3 region has 15 residues. Between the trimmed V and J ends, which lost 2 bases and 3 bases, there was a span of 15 bases. The CDR3 DNA reads TGCAGTGCTAGAACGGGTCAGGGAGCAACAGATACGCAGTATTTT. As protein: CSARTGQGATDTQYF.

This clonotype occurred many times. The genes are TRBV20-1 and TRBJ1-1, with D tentatively TRBD1 (6 bases). Trimming removed 5 bases from V and 5 bases from J, with 18 bases in between. Germline CDR1 reads DFQATT; CDR2 reads SNEGSKA (reference sequence). This CDR3 contains 14 residues. The CDR3 region is CSAPSAGGLTEAFF. The CDR3 DNA is TGCAGTGCTCCCTCGGCGGGGGGGCTGACTGAAGCTTTCTTT.

This clonotype has a count of ten or more. The chain is built from TRBV11-2 and TRBJ2-3; 8 nucleotides align to TRBD1. Germline loops: CDR1 SGHAT, CDR2 FQNNGV. This CDR3 is 14 amino acids long. Germline trimming cut 3 bases from V and 4 bases from J; bases unmatched to any gene: 3. CDR3 sequence: CASSFDRGADTQYF. The CDR3 DNA reads TGTGCCAGCAGCTTCGACAGGGGAGCAGATACGCAGTATTTT.

Many counts were recorded for this clonotype. V and J are TRBV30 and TRBJ1-2; TRBD1 agrees at 8 bases. Germline CDR1 is GTSNPN and CDR2 is SVGIG (reference sequence). The CDR3 loop spans 13 amino acids. V was pared by 2 bases and J by 10 bases, with 9 bases of the junction left unmatched. The CDR3 DNA reads TGTGCCTGGAGTCAGGGGGCAAACTCCGACTACACCTTC. It is translated as CAWSQGANSDYTF.

Many counts were recorded for this clonotype. The chain recombines TRBV5-1 with TRBJ2-7; 7 bases align to TRBD1. The V gene end was trimmed by 4 bases and the J gene end by 3 bases; junction bases not matched to a gene: 7. Germline V gives CDR1 SGHRS, CDR2 YFSETQ. The CDR3 runs 14 residues. CDR3 sequence: CASSLGTVLYEQYF. The CDR3 DNA sequence: TGCGCCAGCAGCCTAGGGACAGTTCTCTACGAGCAGTACTTC. The full variable domain, rest sourced from reference TRBV5-1 and TRBJ2-7, is KAGVTQTPRYLIKTRGQQVTLSCSPISGHRSVSWYQQTPGQGLQFLFEYFSETQRNKGNFPGRFSGRQFSNSRSEMNVSTLELGDSALYLCASSLGTVLYEQYFGPGTRLTVT.

At least ten counts were recorded for this clonotype. The gene calls are TRBV19 and TRBJ2-3; 9 nucleotides line up with TRBD2. The germline gives CDR1 LNHDA, CDR2 SQIVND (reference sequence). The CDR3 sequence is 12 residues long. The CDR3 DNA follows: TGTTCGGTTGCGGGAGGGGACGGAACGCAGTATTTT. Translating gives CSVAGGDGTQYF.

This clonotype has ten or more counts. This chain uses TRBV20-1 with TRBJ2-7, with 8 bases that match TRBD2. V lost 5 bases to trimming and J lost 7 bases; unmatched junction nucleotides: 10. The CDR3 is 13 amino acids. Germline V lookup: CDR1 DFQATT, CDR2 SNEGSKA (reference sequence). This CDR3 is CSAEGREVWEQYF. In nucleotides, the CDR3 is TGCAGTGCTGAGGGGCGGGAGGTATGGGAGCAGTACTTC.

This chain connects TRBV11-1 to TRBJ1-2, with D tentatively TRBD1 (5 bases). Germline values: CDR1 SGHAT, CDR2 FQDESV (reference sequence). Between the trimmed V and J ends, which lost 1 base and 5 bases, there was a span of 14 bases. The CDR3 has 15 amino acids. The CDR3 nucleotides read TGTGCCAGCAGCTTAGGAGAGGGGCCAGGGTATGGCTACACCTTC. Protein: CASSLGEGPGYGYTF.

Remarks on this clonotype: A much more abundant neighbour one base away suggests this may be a read error. The CDR3 here is CSAFGLADSTDTQCF. The CDR3 DNA follows: TGCAGTGCTTTTGGACTAGCGGATAGCACAGATACGCAGTGTTTT. This sequence joins TRBV20-1 and TRBJ2-3; TRBD2 matches at 10 bases. Germline V gene sequence: CDR1 DFQATT, CDR2 SNEGSKA (reference sequence). The CDR3 runs to 15 residues.

In this sample, this clonotype turned up many times. The chain recombines TRBV7-2 with TRBJ2-7; possibly TRBD1 for D (5 bases). V lost 0 bases and J lost 4, with 7 bases in between. Germline V gene data show CDR1 as SGHTA and CDR2 as FQGNSA. The CDR3 covers 13 residues. The CDR3: CASSLARDYEQYF. CDR3 nucleotides: TGTGCCAGCAGCTTAGCCAGGGATTACGAGCAGTACTTC.

The rearrangement links TRBV20-1 to TRBJ2-1; possibly TRBD2 for D (5 bases). The length of the CDR3 is 14 residues. Between the trimmed V and J ends, which lost 0 bases and 7 bases, there was a span of 13 bases. Germline CDR1 DFQATT, CDR2 SNEGSKA (reference sequence). In nucleotides, the CDR3 is TGCAGTGCTAGAGATCGCCTAGCCCGAAATGAGCAGTTCTTC. This gives the protein CSARDRLARNEQFF.

The chain employs TRBV30 and TRBJ2-7, with D possibly TRBD2 on 6 matching bases. This CDR3 contains 13 residues. Trimming took 3 bases from V and 2 from J, leaving 11 bases between them. In germline, CDR1 is GTSNPN, CDR2 SVGIG (reference sequence). Written as DNA, the CDR3 is TGTGCCTGGAGAAGACGGAGGGCCTACGAGCAGTACTTC. Translation: CAWRRRRAYEQYF.

This clonotype has a count of ten or more. The gene calls are TRBV7-2 and TRBJ2-6, with unresolved D. CDR1 SGHTA and CDR2 FQGNSA come from the germline V gene. The V and J ends lost 1 base and 8 bases respectively, with 6 bases between them. The CDR3 extends over 13 amino acids. The CDR3 is CASSLGATNVLTF. The CDR3 DNA follows: TGTGCCAGCAGCTTAGGGGCGACCAACGTCCTGACTTTC.

The rearrangement joins TRBV9 to TRBJ2-2; 7 positions match TRBD1. The CDR3 is 14 residues long. Trimming took 3 bases from V and 5 from J; bases not matched to a gene: 4. CDR1 SGDLS and CDR2 YYNGEE come from the germline V gene. CDR3 DNA: TGTGCCAGCAGCGCTCGACAGGGAACCGGGGAGCTGTTTTTT. It specifies CASSARQGTGELFF.

This clonotype was seen ten or more times. This chain connects TRBV29-1 to TRBJ2-2, with a weak D call TRBD1 (5 bases). The germline CDR1 and CDR2 sequences are SQVTM and ANQGSEA. The V gene lost 7 bases and the J gene lost 3 bases, with 9 bases spanning the gap. The CDR3 extends over 12 amino acids. CDR3 bases: TGCAGCGGGGTCAGGGACACCGGGGAGCTGTTTTTT. The encoded protein is CSGVRDTGELFF.